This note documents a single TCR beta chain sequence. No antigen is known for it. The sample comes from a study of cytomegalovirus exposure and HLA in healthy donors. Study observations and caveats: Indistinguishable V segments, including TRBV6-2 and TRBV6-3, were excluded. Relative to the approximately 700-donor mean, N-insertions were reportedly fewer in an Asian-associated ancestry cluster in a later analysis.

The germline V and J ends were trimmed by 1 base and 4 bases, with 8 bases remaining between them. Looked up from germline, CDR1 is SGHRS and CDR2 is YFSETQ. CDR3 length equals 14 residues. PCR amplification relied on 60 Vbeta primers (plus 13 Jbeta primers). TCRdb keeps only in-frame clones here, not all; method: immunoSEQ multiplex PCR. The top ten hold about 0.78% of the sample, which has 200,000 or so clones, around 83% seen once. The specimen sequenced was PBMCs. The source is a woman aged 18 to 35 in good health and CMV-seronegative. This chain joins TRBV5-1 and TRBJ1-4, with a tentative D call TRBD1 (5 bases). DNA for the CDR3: TGCGCCAGCAGCTTGCAGGGTAATAATGAAAAACTGTTTTTT. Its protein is CASSLQGNNEKLFF.